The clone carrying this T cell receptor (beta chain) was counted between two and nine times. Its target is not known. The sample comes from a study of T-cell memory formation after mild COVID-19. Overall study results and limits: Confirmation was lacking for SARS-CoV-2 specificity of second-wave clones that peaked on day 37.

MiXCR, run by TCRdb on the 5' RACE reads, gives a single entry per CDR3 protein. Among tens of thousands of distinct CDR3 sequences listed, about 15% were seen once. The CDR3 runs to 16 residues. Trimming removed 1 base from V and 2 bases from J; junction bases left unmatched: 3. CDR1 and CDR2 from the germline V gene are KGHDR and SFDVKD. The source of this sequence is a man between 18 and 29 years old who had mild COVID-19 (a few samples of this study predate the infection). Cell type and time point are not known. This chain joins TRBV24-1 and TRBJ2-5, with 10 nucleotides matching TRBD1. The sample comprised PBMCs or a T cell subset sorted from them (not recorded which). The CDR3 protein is CATSDFWDRGQETQYF. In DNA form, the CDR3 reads TGTGCCACCAGTGATTTCTGGGACAGGGGTCAAGAGACCCAGTACTTC.